The clone carrying this T cell receptor beta chain came up a few times. This sample is drawn from a study of T-cell memory formation after mild COVID-19. TCRdb processed the 5' RACE reads anew with MiXCR; each CDR3 protein has one entry. Of some 410,000 distinct CDR3 sequences in the sample, under 25% were seen once. The CDR3 is 14 amino acids. The germline V and J ends were trimmed by 5 bases and 9 bases, with 17 bases remaining between them. Germline assignment: CDR1 SGHAT and CDR2 FQNNGV. The TCR was taken from an adult woman who had mild COVID-19 (a few samples of this study predate the infection). Cell type and time point are not known. This rearrangement joins TRBV11-2 to TRBJ2-1, with D perhaps matching TRBD1 or TRBD2 (5 bases each). Sequenced material: PBMCs or a T cell subset sorted from them (not recorded which). CDR3 residues: CASSQQQGRSEQFF. The CDR3 nucleotides read TGTGCCAGCAGCCAACAGCAGGGACGGAGTGAGCAGTTCTTC.